The entry below gives a single T cell receptor (beta chain) sequence along with its context. In this sample, this clonotype turned up once. Its antigen is currently not known. Reading from cysteine to phenylalanine, the CDR3 counts 14 amino acids. No nucleotide data were recorded. This entry belongs to a study of alternative splicing in chronic myeloid leukemia remission (dated by TCRdb to 2020 to 2021). About the full investigation: RNA sequencing was used to profile peripheral blood obtained from chronic-phase CML patients at diagnosis and at remission, and the resulting profiles were compared with those of healthy donors. About 10 diagnostic specimens, together with matched remission specimens, were obtained from the RESIST (imatinib), ENESTxtnd (nilotinib) and PINNACLE (nilotinib plus pegylated interferon) trials. Total RNA was extracted with Trizol from peripheral blood mononuclear cells of diagnosis, remission and control samples. The female/male split was 11/5 for diagnosis samples, 8/3 for remission samples and 2/4 for controls. The diagnostic specimens from the trials consisted of total leukocytes from peripheral blood collected in EDTA. Nine CML samples, seven diagnostic and two matched remission, came from the French Persistem study. The median age was nearly 55 years at diagnosis and roughly 56 at remission, while healthy controls had a median age of roughly 34.

The intended sense of this specimen's time point label: chronic-phase CML before TKI therapy (screening/day 1). Roughly 16 CML patients made up the patient cohort, and matched post-remission samples were retrieved for a subset of those patients. The receptor library was made with bulk RNA-seq. The TruSeq Stranded RNA sample prep kit was used to generate libraries of poly-A-enriched mRNA from an input of roughly 1 ug total RNA. Paired-end sequencing was carried out on a HiSeq 2500, and each sample was sequenced in triplicate. A read length of 125 nucleotides per mate was used for RNA-seq. Per the authors' processing: Reads were trimmed and aligned to hg38 using STAR v2.7, and quality control was done with FASTQC, RSeQC and multiqc. Salmon 0.14.1 was used to quantify gene expression levels as transcripts per million (TPM). Principal component analysis suggested that trial, library batch, sequencing batch, treatment regimen and sex did not drive transcriptomic profiles. Following reprocessing of the reads by TCRdb, the data hold one row per CDR3 protein sequence and no DNA is available. These V and J calls rely on TCRdb rather than the paper's analysis. The record for this sample contains more than 95 distinct CDR3 sequences.

Beyond this particular receptor, the publication reports: Blood cell composition varied strongly between timepoints, moving from enrichment of myeloid progenitors at diagnosis to enrichment of mature lymphoid cells at remission. At remission, blood cell composition had been reconfigured so that it resembled normal controls enriched in lymphoid cells.

This chain joins TRBV12-3 or TRBV12-4 to TRBJ2-7; TCRdb selects TRBD1, and the lack of DNA leaves this call unchecked. This sample comprised PBMCs or total blood leukocytes (not recorded which), obtained at diagnosis. This sequence was found in an adult with chronic myeloid leukemia. This receptor has the CDR3 CASSIGTGTDEQYF.